The present entry profiles one T cell receptor beta chain with its context. Its antigen remains unknown. This sample stems from a study of response to subunit inactivated influenza vaccine. The CDR3 loop spans 18 amino acids. J lost 1 base, V lost 4 bases, and 12 bases had no gene match. Germline lookup yields CDR1 KGHDR and CDR2 SFDVKD. TCRdb independently ran MiXCR on the RT-PCR reads; one entry per CDR3 protein. The data show under 850,000 distinct CDR3 sequences, under 20% seen once. Overall study findings and caveats: Only a handful of new T cells, the authors suggested, are recruited with each seasonal influenza vaccination.

The gene calls are TRBV24-1 and TRBJ2-7; 10 bases agree with TRBD1. The origin of this receptor is a man over 45 who received an inactivated influenza vaccine. Sequencing was performed on PBMCs from blood, taken roughly 5 days after vaccination. CDR3 bases: TGTGCCACCAGTGAACATCCGGGACAGGGGAAGAATTCCTACGAGCAGTACTTC. This translates into CATSEHPGQGKNSYEQYF.